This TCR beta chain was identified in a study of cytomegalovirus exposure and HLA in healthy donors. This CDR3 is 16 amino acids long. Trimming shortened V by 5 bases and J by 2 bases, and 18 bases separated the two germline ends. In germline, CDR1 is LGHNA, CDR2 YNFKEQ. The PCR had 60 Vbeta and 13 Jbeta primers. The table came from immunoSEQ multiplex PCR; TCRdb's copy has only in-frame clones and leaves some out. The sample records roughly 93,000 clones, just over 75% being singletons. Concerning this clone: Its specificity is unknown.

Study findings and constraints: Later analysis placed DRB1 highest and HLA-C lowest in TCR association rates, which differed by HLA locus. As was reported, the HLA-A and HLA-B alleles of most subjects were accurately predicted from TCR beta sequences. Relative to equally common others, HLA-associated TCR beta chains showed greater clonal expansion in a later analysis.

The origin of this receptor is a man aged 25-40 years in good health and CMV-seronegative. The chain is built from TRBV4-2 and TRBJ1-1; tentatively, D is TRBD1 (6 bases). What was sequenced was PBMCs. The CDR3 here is CASSLYTGTLNTEAFF. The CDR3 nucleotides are TGTGCCAGCAGCTTATACACCGGGACACTAAACACTGAAGCTTTCTTT.